The entry that follows covers one T cell receptor (beta chain) sequence. Its specificity is not known. V was cut by 2 bases and J by 8 bases, with 15 bases left in between. The CDR3 is 15 residues long. Germline V gives CDR1 MNHNY, CDR2 SVGAGI (reference sequence). This sample was taken from a study of cytomegalovirus exposure and HLA in healthy donors. Study in general: The 120 validation repertoires, a later analysis reported, used the same platform as the roughly 700 repertoires from the first cohort. Broader study findings: Many donors carried some public TCRs, although rarity characterized most TCR sequences. The tendency of first-cohort TCR clusters to co-occur in the roughly 130 validation repertoires emerged from a later analysis. Among TCR beta chains, those listed as cytomegalovirus-associated numbered over 150.

The protocol was immunoSEQ multiplex PCR, while the TCRdb copy is restricted to in-frame clones and leaves out a portion. The sample lists roughly 150,000 clones; around nine tenths were seen once. The sequence came from a man between 18 and 29 years old in good health and CMV-seronegative. This rearrangement joins TRBV6-6 to TRBJ1-4; D may be TRBD1 (6 bases). The sample consisted of PBMCs. For the CDR3, the DNA is TGTGCCAGCAGTTACCAACGACAGGTTTTAGAAAAACTGTTTTTT. Its protein is CASSYQRQVLEKLFF.